Listed below are T cell receptor beta chains from one sample, sequenced in a study of CD8+ T cells in alopecia areata. Sequenced by immunoSEQ multiplex PCR; TCRdb stores in-frame clones only, minus some. The profile covers 120,000 or so clones, with 40% to 55% appearing a single time and about 10% taken by the ten largest. Specimen: NKG2D-low CD8+ T cells sorted from blood. The receptors were gathered from a human donor with alopecia areata. The CDR3 runs from the conserved cysteine through the conserved F or W. A D gene is named only where the DNA matches it firmly. The listing skips clone size in some rows; elsewhere it reads once, few, many or a size class.

V,D,J,size,DNA,CDR3
TRBV29-1,-,TRBJ1-2,-,TGCAGCGTTACTCAGGACAACTATGGCTACACCTTC,CSVTQDNYGYTF
TRBV27,-,TRBJ2-6,-,TGTGCCAGCAGTTTAGCAGGGGCCAACGTCCTGACTTTC,CASSLAGANVLTF
TRBV2,TRBD2,TRBJ2-7,-,TGTGCCAGCACTGGCCTGGGGACTAGATCCTACGAGCAGTACTTC,CASTGLGTRSYEQYF
TRBV11-2,-,TRBJ2-1,-,TGTGCCAGCAGTTCTGGGGCGGACCCTTCCTACAATGAGCAGTTCTTC,CASSSGADPSYNEQFF
TRBV27,-,TRBJ1-6,-,TGTGCCAGCAGTTTTAGGGGGGACTCACCCCTCCACTTT,CASSFRGDSPLHF
TRBV30,TRBD1,TRBJ1-1,-,TGTGCCTGGAGTCCACAGGGGGACAGTGTGAGGACTGAAGCTTTCTTT,CAWSPQGDSVRTEAFF
TRBV29-1,-,TRBJ2-7,-,TGCAGCGTTGTCGGCGGTTTCTACGAGCAGTACTTC,CSVVGGFYEQYF
TRBV29-1,TRBD1,TRBJ1-1,-,TGCAGCGTTGAAGGGACAGGGGCTAGCACTGAAGCTTTCTTT,CSVEGTGASTEAFF
TRBV29-1,-,TRBJ2-1,-,TGCAGCGTTGATCGGGGTGATGAGCAGTTCTTC,CSVDRGDEQFF
TRBV29-1,TRBD2,TRBJ2-5,-,TGCAGCGGGGACGGCGGGGGGGAGACCCAGTACTTC,CSGDGGGETQYF
TRBV29-1,-,TRBJ2-7,few,TGCAGCGTTGAAGGTGAGGGCGAGCAGTACTTC,CSVEGEGEQYF
TRBV30,-,TRBJ2-5,few,TGTGCCTGGAGTACTGGAGGGGGCTTAGAGACCCAGTACTTC,CAWSTGGGLETQYF
TRBV29-1,-,TRBJ2-2,-,TGCAGCGTTGACGAGGGCGAGGTCGGGGAGCTGTTTTTT,CSVDEGEVGELFF
TRBV4-1,-,TRBJ2-7,few,TGCGCCAGCAGCCAAGAGGTTGTAGCGCCGTCCTACGAGCAGTACTTC,CASSQEVVAPSYEQYF
TRBV29-1,-,TRBJ1-2,-,TGCAGCGTTGTCGATCCGCTACCCAACTATGGCTACACCTTC,CSVVDPLPNYGYTF
TRBV28,TRBD2,TRBJ2-1,-,TGTGCCAGCAGTTCAAGCGGGACGGCAAATGAGCAGTTCTTC,CASSSSGTANEQFF
TRBV13,TRBD1,TRBJ2-3,-,TGTGCCAGCAGCTCGACAGGGGGCACAGATACGCAGTATTTT,CASSSTGGTDTQYF
TRBV29-1,-,TRBJ2-7,few,TGCAGCGTTGATGAGGGTCCCCCCTACGAGCAGTACTTC,CSVDEGPPYEQYF
TRBV29-1,TRBD1,TRBJ2-4,-,TGCAGCGTTGCAGGGGGTCGGGGAAACATTCAGTACTTC,CSVAGGRGNIQYF
TRBV27,-,TRBJ1-1,-,TGTGCCGTTCACCGGGACAATCTAAACACTGAAGCTTTCTTT,CAVHRDNLNTEAFF
TRBV15,TRBD1,TRBJ2-5,-,TGTGCCACCAGCAGAGGGGACAGTCAAGAGACCCAGTACTTC,CATSRGDSQETQYF
TRBV30,-,TRBJ2-7,few,TGTGCCTGGAGTCGTGGGGATACCTACGAGCAGTACTTC,CAWSRGDTYEQYF
TRBV5-1,-,TRBJ1-2,-,TGCGCCAGCAGCTTGGTCGAAGAAAACTATGGCTACACCTTC,CASSLVEENYGYTF
TRBV14,-,TRBJ1-5,few,TGTGCCAGCGCGGGATTAGAACAGCCCCAGCATTTT,CASAGLEQPQHF
TRBV30,-,TRBJ2-2,few,TGTGCCTGGAGGACGGCCGGGGAGCTGTTTTTT,CAWRTAGELFF
TRBV29-1,-,TRBJ2-1,-,TGCAGCGTTGTTCCCCGGACAACCTACTCCTACAATGAGCAGTTCTTC,CSVVPRTTYSYNEQFF
TRBV29-1,-,TRBJ2-3,few,TGCAGCGTTGTTTCCCGGGGCGGGGATACGCAGTATTTT,CSVVSRGGDTQYF
TRBV4-1,-,TRBJ1-5,once,TGCGCCAGCAGTCCGGACGGATATCAGCCCCAGCATTTT,CASSPDGYQPQHF
TRBV30,TRBD1,TRBJ2-7,few,TGTGCCTGGACCGGGACAGAGGATTCAAGCGGGCAGTACTTC,CAWTGTEDSSGQYF
TRBV28,-,TRBJ1-1,-,TGTGCCAGCAGTGGGCCTACGAACACTGAAGCTTTCTTT,CASSGPTNTEAFF
TRBV29-1,-,TRBJ2-7,once,TGCAGCGTTGAGATCAGGGCCTACGAGCAGTACTTC,CSVEIRAYEQYF
TRBV10-2,-,TRBJ1-6,-,TGCGCCAGCATGGAGGGGTACAATTCACCCCTCCACTTT,CASMEGYNSPLHF